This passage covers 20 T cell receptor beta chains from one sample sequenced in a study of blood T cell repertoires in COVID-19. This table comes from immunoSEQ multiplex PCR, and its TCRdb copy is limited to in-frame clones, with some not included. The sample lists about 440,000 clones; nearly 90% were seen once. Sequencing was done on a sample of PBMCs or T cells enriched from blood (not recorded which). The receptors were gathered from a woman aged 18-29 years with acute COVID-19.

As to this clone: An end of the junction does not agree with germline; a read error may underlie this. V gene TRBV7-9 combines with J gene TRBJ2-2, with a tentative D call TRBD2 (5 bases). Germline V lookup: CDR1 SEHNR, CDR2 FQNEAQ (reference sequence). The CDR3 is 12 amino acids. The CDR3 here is CASSVALGELFF. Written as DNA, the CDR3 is TGTGCCAGCAGCGTAGCGCTAGGGGAGCTGTTTTTT.

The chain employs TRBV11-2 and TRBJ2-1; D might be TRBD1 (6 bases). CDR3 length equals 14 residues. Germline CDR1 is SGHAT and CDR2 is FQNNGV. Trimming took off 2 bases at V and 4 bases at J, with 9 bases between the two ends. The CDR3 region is CASSLNRVYNEQFF. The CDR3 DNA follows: TGTGCCAGCAGCTTAAACAGGGTTTACAATGAGCAGTTCTTC.

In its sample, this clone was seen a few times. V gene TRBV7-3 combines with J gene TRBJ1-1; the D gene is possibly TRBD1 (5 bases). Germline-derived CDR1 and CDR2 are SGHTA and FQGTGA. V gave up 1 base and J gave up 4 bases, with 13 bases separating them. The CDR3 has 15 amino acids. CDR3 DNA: TGTGCCAGCAGCTTAAACGCAGGGCAGGCCACTGAAGCTTTCTTT. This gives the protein CASSLNAGQATEAFF.

The DNA of the CDR3 is TGTGCCAGCAGCTTAGCATCTGTGCGGGATGAGCAGTTCTTC. Its translation is CASSLASVRDEQFF. The V gene is TRBV7-9, the J gene TRBJ2-1; D is possibly TRBD2 (5 bases). CDR3 size: 14 residues. V was pared by 0 bases and J by 8 bases, with 11 bases between. Germline lookup yields CDR1 SEHNR and CDR2 FQNEAQ (reference sequence).

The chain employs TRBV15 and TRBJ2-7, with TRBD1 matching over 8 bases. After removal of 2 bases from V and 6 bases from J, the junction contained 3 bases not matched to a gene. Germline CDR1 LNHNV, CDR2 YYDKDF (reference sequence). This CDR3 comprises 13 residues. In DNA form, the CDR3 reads TGTGCCACCAGCAGATTGGACAGGGCCGAGCAGTACTTC. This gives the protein CATSRLDRAEQYF.

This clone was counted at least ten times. CDR3 loop: CASTTQGWGHYGYTF. CDR3 DNA: TGTGCCAGTACCACTCAGGGTTGGGGGCACTATGGCTACACCTTC. The V and J genes are TRBV19 and TRBJ1-2; the D gene is possibly TRBD1 (6 bases). The V and J ends lost 7 bases and 3 bases respectively, with 18 bases between them. Germline V gene sequence: CDR1 LNHDA, CDR2 SQIVND (reference sequence). The CDR3 contains 15 residues. The entire variable domain, with the rest obtained from reference TRBV19 and TRBJ1-2, is as follows: DGGITQSPKYLFRKEGQNVTLSCEQNLNHDAMYWYRQDPGQGLRLIYYSQIVNDFQKGDIAEGYSVSREKKESFPLTVTSAQKNPTAFYLCASTTQGWGHYGYTFGSGTRLTVV.

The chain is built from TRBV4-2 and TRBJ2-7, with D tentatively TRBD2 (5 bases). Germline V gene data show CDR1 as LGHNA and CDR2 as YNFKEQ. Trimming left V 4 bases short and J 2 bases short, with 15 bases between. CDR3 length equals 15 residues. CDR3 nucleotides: TGTGCCAGCAGCCTCGGGGTAGGAGGTACCTACGAGCAGTACTTC. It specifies CASSLGVGGTYEQYF.

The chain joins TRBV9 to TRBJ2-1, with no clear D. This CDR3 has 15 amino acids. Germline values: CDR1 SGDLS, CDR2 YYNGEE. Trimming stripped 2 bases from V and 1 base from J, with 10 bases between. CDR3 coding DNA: TGTGCCAGCAGCGTGACAACCACATCCTACAATGAGCAGTTCTTC. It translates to CASSVTTTSYNEQFF. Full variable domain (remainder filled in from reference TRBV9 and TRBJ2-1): DSGVTQTPKHLITATGQRVTLRCSPRSGDLSVYWYQQSLDQGLQFLIQYYNGEERAKGNILERFSAQQFPDLHSELNLSSLELGDSALYFCASSVTTTSYNEQFFGPGTRLTVL.

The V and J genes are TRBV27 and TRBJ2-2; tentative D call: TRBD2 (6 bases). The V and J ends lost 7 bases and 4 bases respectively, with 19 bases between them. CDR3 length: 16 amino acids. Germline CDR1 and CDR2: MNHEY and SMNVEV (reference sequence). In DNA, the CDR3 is TGTGCCAGCACTCAAGGGAGGACTCCAACCACCGGGGAGCTGTTTTTT. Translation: CASTQGRTPTTGELFF.

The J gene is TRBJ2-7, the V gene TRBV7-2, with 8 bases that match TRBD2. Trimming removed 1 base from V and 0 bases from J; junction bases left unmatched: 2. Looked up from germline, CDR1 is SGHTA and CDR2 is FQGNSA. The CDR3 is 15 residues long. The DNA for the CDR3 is TGTGCCAGCAGCTTAGGAGGGACTAGCTCCTACGAGCAGTACTTC. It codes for CASSLGGTSSYEQYF.

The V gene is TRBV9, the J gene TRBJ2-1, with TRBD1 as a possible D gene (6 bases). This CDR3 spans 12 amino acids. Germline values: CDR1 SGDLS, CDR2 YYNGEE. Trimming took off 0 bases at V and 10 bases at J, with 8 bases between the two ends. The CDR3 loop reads CASSVGGQEQFF. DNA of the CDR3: TGTGCCAGCAGCGTAGGGGGACAAGAGCAGTTCTTC. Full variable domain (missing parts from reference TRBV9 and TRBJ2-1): DSGVTQTPKHLITATGQRVTLRCSPRSGDLSVYWYQQSLDQGLQFLIQYYNGEERAKGNILERFSAQQFPDLHSELNLSSLELGDSALYFCASSVGGQEQFFGPGTRLTVL.

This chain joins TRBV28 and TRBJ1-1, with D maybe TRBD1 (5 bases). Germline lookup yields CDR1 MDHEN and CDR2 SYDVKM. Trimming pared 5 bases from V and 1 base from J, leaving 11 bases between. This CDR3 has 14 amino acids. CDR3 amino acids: CASSQIDRNTEAFF. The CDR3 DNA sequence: TGTGCCAGCAGTCAAATCGACAGGAACACTGAAGCTTTCTTT.

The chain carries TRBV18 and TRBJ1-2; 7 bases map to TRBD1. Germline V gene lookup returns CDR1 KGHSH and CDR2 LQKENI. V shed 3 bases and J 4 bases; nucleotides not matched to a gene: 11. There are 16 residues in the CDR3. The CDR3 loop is CASSPFNGDRIYGYTF. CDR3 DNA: TGTGCCAGCTCACCCTTCAACGGGGACAGAATCTATGGCTACACCTTC.

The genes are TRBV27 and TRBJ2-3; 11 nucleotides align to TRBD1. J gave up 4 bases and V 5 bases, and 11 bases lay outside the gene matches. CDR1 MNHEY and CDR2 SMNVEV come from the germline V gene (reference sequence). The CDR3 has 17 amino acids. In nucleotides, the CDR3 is TGTGCCAGCAGTAAATTGACCGGGACAGGGGGTTCAGATACGCAGTATTTT. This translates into CASSKLTGTGGSDTQYF.

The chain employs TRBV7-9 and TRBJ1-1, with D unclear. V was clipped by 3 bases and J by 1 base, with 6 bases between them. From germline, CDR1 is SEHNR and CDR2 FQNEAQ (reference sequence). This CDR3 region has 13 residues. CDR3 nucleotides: TGTGCCAGCAGCTTCGCGGAGAACACTGAAGCTTTCTTT. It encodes CASSFAENTEAFF.

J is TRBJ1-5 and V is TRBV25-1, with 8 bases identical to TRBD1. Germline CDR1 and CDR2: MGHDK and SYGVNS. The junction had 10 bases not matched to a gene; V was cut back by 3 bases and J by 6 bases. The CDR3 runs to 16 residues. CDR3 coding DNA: TGTGCCAGCAGTGACGTTGGACAGGGAAAGATTCAGCCCCAGCATTTT. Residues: CASSDVGQGKIQPQHF.

Here the CDR3 DNA reads TGCGCCAGCAGCCCTCTCAGCGGGAAATACAATGAGCAGTTCTTC. This codes for CASSPLSGKYNEQFF. The chain uses TRBV5-1 and TRBJ2-1; TRBD2 matches at 7 bases. Germline V gives CDR1 SGHRS, CDR2 YFSETQ. This CDR3 contains 15 residues. V lost 4 bases to trimming and J lost 4 bases; unmatched junction nucleotides: 8.

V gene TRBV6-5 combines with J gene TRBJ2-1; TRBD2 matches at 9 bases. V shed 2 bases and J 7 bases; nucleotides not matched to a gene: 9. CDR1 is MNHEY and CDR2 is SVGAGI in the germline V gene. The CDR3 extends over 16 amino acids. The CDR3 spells CASSYEWRGGPNEQFF. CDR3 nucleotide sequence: TGTGCCAGCAGTTACGAGTGGCGGGGGGGCCCTAATGAGCAGTTCTTC.

CDR3 sequence reads: CASSQLAVATDTQYF. CDR3 sequence (DNA): TGTGCCAGCAGCCAGCTAGCGGTTGCCACAGATACGCAGTATTTT. J is TRBJ2-3 and V is TRBV5-6, with 7 bases matching TRBD2. CDR3 length: 15 amino acids. After removal of 4 bases from V and 2 bases from J, the junction contained 7 bases not matched to a gene. Germline V lookup: CDR1 SGHDT, CDR2 YYEEEE.

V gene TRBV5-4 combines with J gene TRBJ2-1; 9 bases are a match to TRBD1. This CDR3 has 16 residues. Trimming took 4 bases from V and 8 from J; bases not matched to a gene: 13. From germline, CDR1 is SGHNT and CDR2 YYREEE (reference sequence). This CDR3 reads CASSLLDRGIRDEQFF. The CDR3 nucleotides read TGTGCCAGCAGCCTTTTGGACAGGGGTATTAGGGATGAGCAGTTCTTC.